The clone carrying this TCR beta chain was seen only a few times. The antigen remains undetermined. This entry belongs to a study of T cell repertoires in cytomegalovirus infection. Study background: It can be stated that public TCR beta signatures indicated CMV infection as well as a matching HLA type.

TCRdb ran MiXCR on the reads and lists one entry per CDR3 protein. This sample yields more than 30,000 distinct CDR3 sequences, of which over 50% are seen a single time; approximately 90% belongs to the top ten. Whole-study results and caveats: HLA-C-restricted, CMV-specific TCR beta clonotypes were dominant ex vivo.

This CDR3 region has 12 residues. V was cut by 5 bases and J by 10 bases, with 14 bases left in between. The TCR sequence derives from a human donor in good health (CMV status not recorded). Some clones in this sample may be carry-over from other donors' samples. Sequences were derived from CD8+ T cells from cultured PBMCs, sampled from culture after CMV antigen stimulation. This chain connects TRBV12-3 or TRBV12-4 to TRBJ1-1, with D tentatively TRBD1 (5 bases). The CDR3 loop is CASSPETGLAFF. In DNA form, the CDR3 reads TGTGCCAGCAGTCCCGAAACAGGTTTAGCTTTCTTT.